This T cell receptor (beta chain) was sequenced in a study of CD8 T cells in ankylosing spondylitis. Overall study results and limits: It appeared that ankylosing spondylitis blood was characterized by a TCR beta motif of roughly 8 highly homologous variants.

The length of the CDR3 is 8 residues. V shed 8 bases and J shed 9 bases, with 5 bases lying between them. The germline V gene encodes CDR1 MNHEY and CDR2 SMNVEV (reference sequence). TCRdb itself ran the 5' RACE reads through MiXCR, one entry per CDR3 protein. The sample holds about 480,000 distinct CDR3 sequences; roughly a sixth are singletons and the top ten take approximately 1%. This clonotype was detected a few times. The antigen is not known. The rearrangement joins TRBV27 to TRBJ2-7, with D hard to call. The sequence was collected from a male donor with ankylosing spondylitis. The sequenced sample consisted of blood, either unsorted or a sorted T cell fraction (not recorded which). CDR3 DNA sequence: TGTGCCAGCGTGGGGCAGTACTTC. Protein product: CASVGQYF.